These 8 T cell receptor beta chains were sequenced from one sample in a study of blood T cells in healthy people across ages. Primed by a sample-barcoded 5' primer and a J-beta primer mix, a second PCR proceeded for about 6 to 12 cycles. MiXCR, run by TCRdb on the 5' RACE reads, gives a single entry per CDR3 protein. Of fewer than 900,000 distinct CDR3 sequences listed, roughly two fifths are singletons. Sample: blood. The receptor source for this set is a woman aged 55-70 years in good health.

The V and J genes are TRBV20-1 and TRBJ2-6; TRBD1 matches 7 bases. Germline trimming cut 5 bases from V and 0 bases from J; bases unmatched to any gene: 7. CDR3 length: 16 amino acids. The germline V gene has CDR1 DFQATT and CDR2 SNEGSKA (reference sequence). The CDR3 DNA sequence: TGCAGTGCTGCGACGGGACAGTCCTCTGGGGCCAACGTCCTGACTTTC. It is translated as CSAATGQSSGANVLTF.

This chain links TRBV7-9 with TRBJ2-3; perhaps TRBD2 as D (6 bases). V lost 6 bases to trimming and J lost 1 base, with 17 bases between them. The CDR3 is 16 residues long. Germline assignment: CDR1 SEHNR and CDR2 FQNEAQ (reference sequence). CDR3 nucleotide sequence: TGTGCCAGCAGTCTCCCCCCTATAGCGGGCACAGATACGCAGTATTTT. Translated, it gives CASSLPPIAGTDTQYF.

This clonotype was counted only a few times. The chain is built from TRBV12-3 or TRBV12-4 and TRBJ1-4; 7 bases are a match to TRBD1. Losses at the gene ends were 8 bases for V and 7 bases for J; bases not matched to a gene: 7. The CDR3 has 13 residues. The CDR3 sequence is CASVRGTGEKLFF. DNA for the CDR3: TGTGCCAGCGTCAGGGGGACGGGTGAAAAACTGTTTTTT.

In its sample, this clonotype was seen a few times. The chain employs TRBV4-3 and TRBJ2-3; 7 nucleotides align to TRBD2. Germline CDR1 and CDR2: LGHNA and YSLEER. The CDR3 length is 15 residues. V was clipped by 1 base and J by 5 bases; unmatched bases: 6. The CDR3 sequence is CASSQGSGNVDTQYF. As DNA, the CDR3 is TGCGCCAGCAGCCAAGGGAGCGGGAACGTAGATACGCAGTATTTT.

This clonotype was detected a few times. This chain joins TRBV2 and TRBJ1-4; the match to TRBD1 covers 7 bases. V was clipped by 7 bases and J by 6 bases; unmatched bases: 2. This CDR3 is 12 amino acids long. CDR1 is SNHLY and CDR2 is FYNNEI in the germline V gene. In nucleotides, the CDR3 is TGTGCCAGCAACAGGGGAGATGAAAAACTGTTTTTT. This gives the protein CASNRGDEKLFF.

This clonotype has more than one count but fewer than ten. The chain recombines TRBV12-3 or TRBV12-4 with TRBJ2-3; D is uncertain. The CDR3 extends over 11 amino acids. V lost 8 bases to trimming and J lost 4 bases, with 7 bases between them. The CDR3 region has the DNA TGTGCCAGCGTTGGTGCAGATACGCAGTATTTT. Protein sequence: CASVGADTQYF.

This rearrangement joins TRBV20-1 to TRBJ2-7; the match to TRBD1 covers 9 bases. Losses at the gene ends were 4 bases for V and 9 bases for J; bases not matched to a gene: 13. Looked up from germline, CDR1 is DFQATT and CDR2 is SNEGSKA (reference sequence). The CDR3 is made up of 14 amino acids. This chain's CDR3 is CSATGQGSLLGQYF. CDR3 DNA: TGCAGTGCTACGGGACAGGGAAGTCTTTTGGGGCAGTACTTC.

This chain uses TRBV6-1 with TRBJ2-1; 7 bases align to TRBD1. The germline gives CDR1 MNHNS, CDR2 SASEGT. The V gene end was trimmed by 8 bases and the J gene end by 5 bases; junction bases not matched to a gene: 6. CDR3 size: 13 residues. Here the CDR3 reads CASAGTAHNEQFF. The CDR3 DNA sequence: TGTGCCAGCGCCGGGACAGCCCACAATGAGCAGTTCTTC.